By sample fraction, the clone carrying this TCR beta chain is large. Each TCRbeta library was pooled proportionally to its sorted cell count. TCRdb fed the 5' RACE reads into MiXCR, producing one record per CDR3 protein. Among about 260 distinct CDR3 sequences listed, under 5% were seen once. Peptide pools at around 1 ug/mL each stimulated CFSE-labeled PBMCs over a roughly 6-day culture. Unfixed live CD56-CD19-CD16-CD3+CD4+ CFSE-low cells were sorted as proliferating CD4 T cells. The sample originates from a study of Japanese encephalitis immunity and Zika vaccine responses. Germline CDR1 SGHTA, CDR2 FQGTGA. The CDR3 totals 16 residues. With 1 base removed from V and 0 bases from J, the gap between germline ends came to 11 bases.

The source is an adult woman who received an inactivated Zika virus vaccine. This chain links TRBV7-3 with TRBJ2-3; D unclear. This material consisted of antigen-activated CD4+ T cells from blood, cultured, taken during a Zika inactivated vaccine study. This CDR3 is CASSLNPGASTDTQYF. The DNA for the CDR3 is TGTGCCAGCAGCTTAAACCCCGGCGCTAGCACAGATACGCAGTATTTT. The entire variable domain, with the rest obtained from reference TRBV7-3 and TRBJ2-3, is as follows: GAGVSQTPSNKVTEKGKYVELRCDPISGHTALYWYRQSLGQGPEFLIYFQGTGAADDSGLPNDRFFAVRPEGSVSTLKIQRTERGDSAVYLCASSLNPGASTDTQYFGPGTRLTVL.